The text below deals with one T cell receptor beta chain. Some clones are missing from TCRdb's copy, which holds only in-frame ones; the method was immunoSEQ multiplex PCR. The data contain 65,000 or so clones, approximately 86% of them singletons. The V end was cut by 7 bases, the J end by 5 bases, with 8 bases between. CDR1 is MDHEN and CDR2 is SYDVKM in the germline V gene. CDR3 size: 11 residues. The sample comes from a study of OX40 agonist ivuxolimab in advanced cancers. The source material was CD4+ or CD8+ T cells sorted from blood, sampled in a trial of the OX40 agonist ivuxolimab. The chain links TRBV28 to TRBJ1-2, with D possibly being TRBD1 (6 bases). The TCR sequence derives from an adult with an advanced solid tumor such as melanoma, head and neck, liver or kidney cancer. CDR3 loop: CASTQGYGYTF. The CDR3 bases are TGTGCCAGCACTCAGGGGTATGGCTACACCTTC.